Listed here is a single TCR beta chain. This table comes from immunoSEQ multiplex PCR, and its TCRdb copy is limited to in-frame clones, with some not included. The table records about 130,000 clones, 80% to 95% of them present only once. This record belongs to a study of control samples from healthy donors and cancer patients. After removal of 6 bases from V and 3 bases from J, the junction contained 14 bases not matched to a gene. The length of the CDR3 is 17 residues. Looked up from germline, CDR1 is SNHLY and CDR2 is FYNNEI. The gene calls are TRBV2 and TRBJ2-7; 10 nucleotides line up with TRBD2. This receptor was obtained from a man between 18 and 29 years old in good health. Sequenced: blood. CDR3 amino acids: CASRGTSEGQGFYEQYF. CDR3 DNA: TGTGCCAGCAGGGGGACTAGCGAGGGCCAAGGATTCTACGAGCAGTACTTC.